The rows below give T cell receptor beta chains drawn from one sample of a study of spatial heterogeneity in lung cancer. A single record per CDR3 protein comes from TCRdb applying MiXCR to the 5' RACE reads. The sample holds tens of thousands of distinct CDR3 sequences, around 4.5% seen once. The sequencing here drew on PBMCs, taken at surgery. These receptors were obtained from a male donor with early-stage non-small cell lung cancer. CDR3s include the opening cysteine and the closing phenylalanine or tryptophan. The D gene is left open where the match is weak. Size is stated for part of the rows, as once, few or many counts, or as a class when the clone is expanded.

many,TRBD1,TRBV7-3,TRBJ2-3,TGTGCCAGCAGCCGAAACAGGGGAGCGACAGATACGCAGTATTTT,CASSRNRGATDTQYF
many,TRBD2,TRBV7-2,TRBJ2-3,TGTGCCAGCAGCCCCTCGGGGACTAGATCCACAGATACGCAGTATTTT,CASSPSGTRSTDTQYF
many,TRBD2,TRBV29-1,TRBJ2-3,TGCAGCGTTGATGGGACTAGCGGGGGAGGTAGCACAGATACGCAGTATTTT,CSVDGTSGGGSTDTQYF
many,-,TRBV27,TRBJ2-3,TGTGCCAGCAGTATAGCGGTCCTATGGGCAGATACGCAGTATTTT,CASSIAVLWADTQYF
few,-,TRBV2,TRBJ2-7,TGTGCCAGCAATTGGGGGATGGGGGAGCAGTACTTC,CASNWGMGEQYF
many,-,TRBV21-1,TRBJ2-7,TGTGCCAGCCTCCACGGATCGGGACCGCTCCCTCGGGAGCAGTACTTC,CASLHGSGPLPREQYF
many,TRBD1,TRBV6-5,TRBJ2-3,TGTGCCAGCAGCCCCTACCCACAGGGGATCGGTACAGATACGCAGTATTTT,CASSPYPQGIGTDTQYF
many,TRBD2,TRBV28,TRBJ2-1,TGTGCCAGCAGCCGAGGACTAGCGGGAGGGGGTGAGCAGTTCTTC,CASSRGLAGGGEQFF
many,-,TRBV2,TRBJ2-2,TGTGCCAGCACTAGAAATGGTGGGCAGGGCGGGGAGCTGTTTTTT,CASTRNGGQGGELFF
-,TRBD1,TRBV20-1,TRBJ2-7,TGCAGTGCTAGAGGTACCGGGACAGGGTCTTTCGAGCAGTACTTC,CSARGTGTGSFEQYF
many,-,TRBV5-1,TRBJ2-5,TGCGCCAGCAGCTTGGACAGGGCTTGGTGGCAAGAGACCCAGTACTTC,CASSLDRAWWQETQYF
-,TRBD1,TRBV6-2/TRBV6-3,TRBJ1-5,TGTGCCAGCAAACAGGGGGGAATTCAGCCCCAGCATTTT,CASKQGGIQPQHF
many,-,TRBV6-6,TRBJ1-1,TGTGCCAGCAGTAACGGGGCCCGCTCTAACACTGAAGCTTTCTTT,CASSNGARSNTEAFF
many,-,TRBV23-1,TRBJ2-2,TGCGCCAGCAGTCAATCGGGCAGGATATCGAACACCGGGGAGCTGTTTTTT,CASSQSGRISNTGELFF
many,-,TRBV19,TRBJ1-5,TGTGCCAGTACGACTTTGAGGGTTAATCAGCCCCAGCATTTT,CASTTLRVNQPQHF
many,TRBD2,TRBV12-3/TRBV12-4,TRBJ2-1,TGTGCCAGCAGTTCTGGACTAGCGGGGGGCTACAATGAGCAGTTCTTC,CASSSGLAGGYNEQFF
-,TRBD2,TRBV6-2/TRBV6-3,TRBJ2-1,TGTGCCAGCAGAGTAGCGGGAGGACTTAGTTACAATGAGCAGTTCTTC,CASRVAGGLSYNEQFF
medium-sized,-,TRBV5-1,TRBJ2-3,TGCGCCAGCAGCTTGGTTGATACGCAGTATTTT,CASSLVDTQYF
-,-,TRBV6-7,TRBJ2-6,TGTGCCAGCAGTTCTCTCGGGGGCGCTGGGGCCAACGTCCTGACTTTC,CASSSLGGAGANVLTF
many,-,TRBV3-1,TRBJ2-3,TGTGCCAGCAGCTCAAGAGGCCGGACAGATACGCAGTATTTT,CASSSRGRTDTQYF
many,-,TRBV4-2,TRBJ2-1,TGTGCCAGCAGCCAGAGTTATGAGCAGTTCTTC,CASSQSYEQFF
many,TRBD1,TRBV7-3,TRBJ2-2,TGTGCCAGCAGCTCCCCTCGGACAGGGGGGAAGGCCGGGGAGCTGTTTTTT,CASSSPRTGGKAGELFF
many,-,TRBV27,TRBJ1-6,TGTGCCAGCAGTTTTTGGGTCGGGGCCCTCCACTTT,CASSFWVGALHF
many,-,TRBV5-1,TRBJ2-5,TGCGCCAGCAGCTTGGGGGACCGTTACCAAGAGACCCAGTACTTC,CASSLGDRYQETQYF
many,-,TRBV28,TRBJ2-7,TGTGCCAGCAGATCAGGGGGGGCAAAATACGAGCAGTACTTC,CASRSGGAKYEQYF
many,TRBD2,TRBV20-1,TRBJ2-7,TGCAGTGCTAGTGTCCCCGCGGGAGGGCTTTTTTACGAGCAGTACTTC,CSASVPAGGLFYEQYF
many,-,TRBV5-5,TRBJ2-7,TGTGCCAGCAGCTTGGAGGGAGGAAACACCTACGAGCAGTACTTC,CASSLEGGNTYEQYF
many,-,TRBV7-3,TRBJ2-1,TGTGCCAGCAGATACTCCGGGACACTGAATGAGCAGTTCTTC,CASRYSGTLNEQFF
many,-,TRBV6-2/TRBV6-3,TRBJ1-5,TGTGCCAGCAGAACCGGCAATCAGCCCCAGCATTTT,CASRTGNQPQHF
many,-,TRBV9,TRBJ2-1,TGTGCCAGCAGCGTAGGTGTCGGACTCATACTTGGTGAGCAGTTCTTC,CASSVGVGLILGEQFF
medium-sized,TRBD1,TRBV5-1,TRBJ1-1,TGCGCCAGCAGCGCAAGACAGGGGGCCACTGAAGCTTTCTTT,CASSARQGATEAFF
-,TRBD2,TRBV5-1,TRBJ2-5,TGCGCCAGCAGCCCACTAGCGGGAGATCCTTTGGAGACCCAGTACTTC,CASSPLAGDPLETQYF
many,-,TRBV12-3/TRBV12-4,TRBJ1-1,TGTGCCAGCAGTTTGGGGGTATCAGCTTTCTTT,CASSLGVSAFF